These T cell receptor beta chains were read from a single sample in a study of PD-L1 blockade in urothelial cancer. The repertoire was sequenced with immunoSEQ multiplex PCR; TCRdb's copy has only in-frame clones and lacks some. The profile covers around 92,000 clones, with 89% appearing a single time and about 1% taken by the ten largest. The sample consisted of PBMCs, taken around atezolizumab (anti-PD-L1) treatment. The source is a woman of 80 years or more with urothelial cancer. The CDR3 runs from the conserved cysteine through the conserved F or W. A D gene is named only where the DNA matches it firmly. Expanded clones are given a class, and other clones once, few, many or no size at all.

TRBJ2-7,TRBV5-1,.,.,CASTPTDSPLTEQYF,TGCGCCAGCACACCTACGGACAGTCCCCTCACCGAGCAGTACTTC
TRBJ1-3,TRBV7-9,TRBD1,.,CASSLGQGGNTIYF,TGTGCCAGCAGCTTAGGACAGGGAGGAAACACCATATATTTT
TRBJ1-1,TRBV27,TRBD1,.,CASSSWTGRRAEAFF,TGTGCCAGCAGTTCATGGACAGGGAGGAGGGCTGAAGCTTTCTTT
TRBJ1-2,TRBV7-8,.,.,CASSSYGGGRGSYTF,TGTGCCAGCAGCTCTTATGGGGGTGGCAGGGGTTCCTACACCTTC
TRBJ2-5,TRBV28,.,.,CATWGGVDETQYF,TGTGCCACCTGGGGCGGGGTGGATGAGACCCAGTACTTC
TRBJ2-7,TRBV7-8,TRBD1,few,CASSSTNRGEQYF,TGTGCCAGCAGCTCAACAAACAGGGGTGAGCAGTACTTC
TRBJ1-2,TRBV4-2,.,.,CASSQGEGEEYGYTF,TGTGCCAGCAGCCAAGGGGAGGGGGAGGAATATGGCTACACCTTC
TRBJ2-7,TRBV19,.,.,CASSVGQTYEQYF,TGTGCCAGTAGTGTCGGACAAACCTACGAGCAGTACTTC
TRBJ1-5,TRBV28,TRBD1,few,CASLYKDRASQPQHF,TGTGCCAGCCTCTATAAAGACAGGGCATCCCAGCCCCAGCATTTT
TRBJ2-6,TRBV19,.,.,CASSGGWANVLTF,TGTGCCAGTAGTGGCGGATGGGCCAACGTCCTGACTTTC
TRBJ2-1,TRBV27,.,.,CASSHPDSSYNEQFF,TGTGCCAGCAGTCATCCAGACAGCTCCTACAATGAGCAGTTCTTC
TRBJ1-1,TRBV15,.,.,CATSRDLGDTEAFF,TGTGCCACCAGCAGAGACCTCGGGGACACTGAAGCTTTCTTT
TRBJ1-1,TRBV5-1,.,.,CASSPTETNTEAFF,TGCGCCAGCAGCCCGACAGAGACGAACACTGAAGCTTTCTTT
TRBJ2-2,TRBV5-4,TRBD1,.,CASSRGQHNTGELFF,TGTGCCAGCAGCCGGGGACAGCATAACACCGGGGAGCTGTTTTTT
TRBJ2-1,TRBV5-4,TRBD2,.,CASSSSTLAGANNEQFF,TGTGCCAGCAGCTCGTCTACTTTAGCGGGAGCAAACAATGAGCAGTTCTTC
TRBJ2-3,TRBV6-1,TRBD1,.,CASSARGQGLPDTQYF,TGTGCCAGCAGTGCCCGAGGACAGGGATTGCCAGATACGCAGTATTTT
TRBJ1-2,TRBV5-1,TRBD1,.,CASSLAGRGGTGDYGYTF,TGCGCCAGCAGCTTGGCCGGTCGTGGCGGGACAGGCGACTATGGCTACACCTTC
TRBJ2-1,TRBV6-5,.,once,CASMRADSYNEQFF,TGTGCCAGCATGCGAGCGGACTCCTACAATGAGCAGTTCTTC
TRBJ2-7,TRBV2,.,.,CASSDRLPYEQYF,TGTGCCAGCAGTGACAGGTTACCCTACGAGCAGTACTTC
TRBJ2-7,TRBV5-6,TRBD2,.,CASSWGLAGSYEQYF,TGTGCCAGCAGCTGGGGACTAGCGGGGTCCTACGAGCAGTACTTC
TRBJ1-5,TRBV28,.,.,CASSLGQGNNQPQHF,TGTGCCAGCAGTTTGGGGCAGGGGAATAATCAGCCCCAGCATTTT